Described below is a single T cell receptor beta chain sequence and its context. Its antigen remains unknown. Oncomine TCR Beta short-read sequencing was applied to DNA from cultured CD4+ T cells. TCRdb processed the PCR reads anew with MiXCR; each CDR3 protein has one entry. Of thousands of distinct CDR3 sequences listed, about half are singletons. The sample's treatment: approximately nine-day PBMC culture with coronavirus spike peptide pools or control peptides (ViraFEST assay). The unexposed donor provided CD4+ T cells, which were taken before the COVID-19 pandemic (2011-2018). For ViraFEST, peptide pools expanded antigen-specific T cells, after which the TCRs were sequenced. The source of the sample is a study of vaccination and CD4 T cells after COVID-19. Background on the study: Convalescent donors: six male, four female; seven Caucasian, two Asian, one multiracial, two Hispanic. Sampling that followed vaccination took place a median approximately 79 days after dose two, within a range of 14 to 241. Cells were stimulated with overlapping spike peptide pools from SARS-CoV-2, HCoV-NL63, HCoV-OC43 and HCoV-229E.

This receptor was taken from a human donor in good health. Input material: CD4+ T cells from blood, cultured in vitro.

For the CDR3, the DNA is TGTGCCAGCAGTTACCACACGCCGGCCCGGGGATTGAACACTGAAGCTTTCTTT. It translates to CASSYHTPARGLNTEAFF. The chain couples TRBV6-2 or TRBV6-3 to TRBJ1-1; D is unclear. Germline CDR1 and CDR2: MNHEY and SVGEGT. Trimming removed 2 bases at V and 0 bases at J, with 19 bases between. The CDR3 has 18 amino acids.